These T cell receptor beta chains were read from a single sample in a study of shared clonotypes between healthy human individuals. Sequenced by immunoSEQ multiplex PCR; TCRdb stores in-frame clones only, minus some. This repertoire shows some 1.5 million clones, around 98% found once; its top ten account for roughly 0.42%. The sample was naive CD4+ T cells sorted from blood. Every receptor here comes from a man aged 25 to 45 in good health. CDR3s include the opening cysteine and the closing phenylalanine or tryptophan. A D gene is named only where the DNA matches it firmly. A row's size may be missing; if present it is once, few, many or a size class.

13,NA,TRBV2,NA,TRBJ2-5,CASGPEVGETQYF,TGTGCCAGCGGTCCGGAGGTAGGAGAGACCCAGTACTTC
16,NA,TRBV18,NA,TRBJ2-3,CASSPVQISGADTQYF,TGTGCCAGCTCACCAGTTCAAATTTCAGGGGCAGATACGCAGTATTTT
13,NA,TRBV30,NA,TRBJ2-1,CAWSAFLRGEQFF,TGTGCCTGGAGTGCGTTCCTTAGGGGTGAGCAGTTCTTC
14,NA,TRBV5-4,NA,TRBJ2-5,CASSPRGGLETQYF,TGTGCCAGCAGCCCGAGGGGGGGCTTGGAGACCCAGTACTTC
14,TRBD2,TRBV5-4,NA,TRBJ2-1,CASSGLAEYNEQFF,TGTGCCAGCAGCGGACTAGCGGAATACAATGAGCAGTTCTTC
13,NA,TRBV7-2,NA,TRBJ2-7,CASSRYRRDEQYF,TGTGCCAGCAGCCGATACCGGAGGGACGAGCAGTACTTC
16,NA,TRBV5-1,NA,TRBJ2-1,CASSLGGSSSYNEQFF,TGCGCCAGCAGCTTGGGAGGGAGTAGCTCCTACAATGAGCAGTTCTTC
14,NA,TRBV7-9,NA,TRBJ2-5,CASSPASSQETQYF,TGTGCCAGCAGCCCCGCTAGCAGCCAAGAGACCCAGTACTTC
14,NA,TRBV5-1,NA,TRBJ2-6,CASSLFSGANVLTF,TGCGCCAGCAGTCTGTTCTCTGGGGCCAACGTCCTGACTTTC
16,TRBD2,TRBV9,NA,TRBJ2-1,CASSVRREGPLNEQFF,TGTGCCAGCAGCGTCCGGCGGGAGGGCCCTCTTAATGAGCAGTTCTTC
15,NA,TRBV6-1,NA,TRBJ1-2,CASSATVKPNYGYTF,TGTGCCAGCAGTGCGACAGTGAAGCCCAACTATGGCTACACCTTC
16,NA,TRBV6-5,once,TRBJ1-3,CASSYSFGGRGNTIYF,TGTGCCAGCAGTTACTCGTTCGGGGGGCGAGGAAACACCATATATTTT
14,TRBD1,TRBV6-6,NA,TRBJ2-7,CASKPRQGAYEQYF,TGTGCCAGCAAACCAAGACAGGGGGCCTACGAGCAGTACTTC
14,TRBD1,TRBV7-9,NA,TRBJ2-7,CASSPGTGIYEQYF,TGTGCCAGCAGCCCGGGGACAGGGATCTACGAGCAGTACTTC
13,NA,TRBV6-5,once,TRBJ1-5,CASSYSLDQPQHF,TGTGCCAGCAGTTACTCTCTAGATCAGCCCCAGCATTTT
16,TRBD2,TRBV27,NA,TRBJ2-1,CASSSQSGRGNNEQFF,TGTGCCAGCAGTTCACAAAGCGGGAGGGGTAACAATGAGCAGTTCTTC
15,NA,TRBV28,NA,TRBJ1-2,CASTLGLSDGYGYTF,TGTGCCAGCACTCTGGGACTATCGGACGGCTATGGCTACACCTTC
17,NA,TRBV7-6,NA,TRBJ2-3,CASSLSGVGRYTDTQYF,TGTGCCAGCAGCTTATCGGGAGTGGGCCGCTACACAGATACGCAGTATTTT
14,TRBD2,TRBV4-3,NA,TRBJ2-1,CASSPTGGLNEQFF,TGCGCCAGCAGCCCGACGGGAGGGTTGAATGAGCAGTTCTTC